This T cell receptor beta chain was captured in a study of cytomegalovirus exposure and HLA in healthy donors. Whole-study context: In an early release, HLA-typed donors contributed 90 million or so unique TCR sequences. Broader study findings: Roughly uniform depth of sequencing across donors was assumed in presence/absence analyses.

With respect to this clone: Its antigen remains unknown.

V was clipped by 0 bases and J by 0 bases; unmatched bases: 10. CDR1 and CDR2 from the germline V gene are LGHNA and YSLEER. The CDR3 extends over 18 amino acids. With 60 Vbeta and 13 Jbeta primers, the PCR was carried out. Some clones are missing from TCRdb's copy, which holds only in-frame ones; the method was immunoSEQ multiplex PCR. The listing contains roughly 74,000 clones. This sequence joins TRBV4-3 and TRBJ1-2, with TRBD1 matching 7 bases. Material: PBMCs. The receptor was isolated from a female donor in good health and CMV-seropositive. The CDR3, as DNA: TGCGCCAGCAGCCAAGAAGGAGGAGGGGGCCCCGCTAACTATGGCTACACCTTC. It encodes CASSQEGGGGPANYGYTF.